These 8 T cell receptor beta chains were all obtained from the same sample, sequenced in a study of cytomegalovirus exposure and HLA in healthy donors. In the PCR, 60 Vbeta and 13 Jbeta primers were used. Assay used: immunoSEQ multiplex PCR; TCRdb lists only in-frame clones, some missing. The table shows roughly 100,000 clones, with just under 80% occurring only once. The specimen was PBMCs. All receptors come from a woman aged 40-49 years in good health and CMV-seronegative.

This clone came up many times. This chain links TRBV5-1 with TRBJ2-7; 7 bases fit TRBD1. Germline-derived CDR1 and CDR2 are SGHRS and YFSETQ. Trimming at V came to 0 bases and at J to 0 bases, leaving 3 bases not matched to a gene. The CDR3 totals 15 residues. For the CDR3, the DNA is TGCGCCAGCAGCTTGGAGACAGGGCACTCCTACGAGCAGTACTTC. Translating gives CASSLETGHSYEQYF.

This clone has only one observation. The chain has TRBV6-6 and TRBJ1-2, with D possibly TRBD1 on 6 matching bases. Germline lookup yields CDR1 MNHNY and CDR2 SVGAGI (reference sequence). The CDR3 sequence is 13 residues long. V was shortened by 0 bases and J by 8 bases, with 10 bases between the two germline ends. CDR3 loop: CASSYSLRGGYTF. For the CDR3, the DNA is TGTGCCAGCAGTTACTCGCTTAGGGGGGGCTACACCTTC.

V is TRBV28 and J is TRBJ1-2; the match to TRBD1 covers 11 bases. This CDR3 has 15 amino acids. Unmatched junction bases numbered 4, after V lost 3 bases and J lost 4 bases. Germline V gene data show CDR1 as MDHEN and CDR2 as SYDVKM. The CDR3 coding sequence is TGTGCCAGCAGTTTTTCCGGGACAGGGGGCTATGGCTACACCTTC. The encoded protein is CASSFSGTGGYGYTF.

The CDR3: CASRLSGTGSRKLFF. Written as DNA, the CDR3 is TGTGCCAGCAGATTGTCCGGGACAGGGTCTAGAAAACTGTTTTTT. The rearrangement uses TRBV7-2 and TRBJ1-4; TRBD1 matches 9 bases. This CDR3 has 15 amino acids. The germline V gene encodes CDR1 SGHTA and CDR2 FQGNSA. J lost 10 bases, V lost 6 bases, and 12 bases had no gene match.

The chain employs TRBV5-6 and TRBJ1-6, with TRBD1 as a possible D gene (6 bases). V was cut by 0 bases and J by 8 bases, with 12 bases left in between. The CDR3 spans 15 residues. From germline, CDR1 is SGHDT and CDR2 YYEEEE. Here the CDR3 DNA reads TGTGCCAGCAGCTTGGTTTGGGAGGGGGATTCACCCCTCCACTTT. As protein: CASSLVWEGDSPLHF.

The gene calls are TRBV7-8 and TRBJ2-7; D is perhaps TRBD2 (6 bases). Germline V gene lookup returns CDR1 SGHVS and CDR2 FQNEAQ. This CDR3 contains 14 residues. V was clipped by 0 bases and J by 3 bases, with 9 bases between them. The CDR3 reads CASSLAGLLYEQYF. CDR3 DNA sequence: TGTGCCAGCAGCTTAGCGGGACTCCTCTACGAGCAGTACTTC. The complete variable domain, with remaining parts taken from reference TRBV7-8 and TRBJ2-7, reads GAGVSQSPRYKVAKRGQDVALRCDPISGHVSLFWYQQALGQGPEFLTYFQNEAQLDKSGLPSDRFFAERPEGSVSTLKIQRTQQEDSAVYLCASSLAGLLYEQYFGPGTRLTVT.

The V and J genes are TRBV5-1 and TRBJ2-1, with D possibly being TRBD2 (5 bases). CDR1 is SGHRS and CDR2 is YFSETQ in the germline V gene. The CDR3 consists of 13 residues. Trimming removed 0 bases at V and 8 bases at J, with 9 bases between. The CDR3 DNA is TGCGCCAGCAGCTTGGGAGGGCTCGATGAGCAGTTCTTC. Protein: CASSLGGLDEQFF.

The chain couples TRBV20-1 to TRBJ2-5, with D perhaps TRBD2 (6 bases). CDR1 is DFQATT, CDR2 SNEGSKA, per germline (reference sequence). Trimming took off 4 bases at V and 5 bases at J, with 8 bases between the two ends. The CDR3 has 11 amino acids. This chain's CDR3 is CSAKEGETQYF. The DNA for the CDR3 is TGCAGTGCTAAGGAGGGGGAGACCCAGTACTTC.